These 6 T cell receptor beta chains share one sample of origin, sequenced in a study of cytomegalovirus exposure and HLA in healthy donors. Produced via immunoSEQ multiplex PCR; TCRdb's table is partial and in-frame only. Of 200,000 to 300,000 clones listed, around nine tenths are singletons. The specimen was PBMCs. The receptor source for this set is a man aged 18 to 30 in good health and CMV-seronegative.

The rearrangement joins TRBV19 to TRBJ2-5; 8 bases match TRBD1. CDR1 and CDR2 from the germline V gene are LNHDA and SQIVND (reference sequence). V lost 9 bases and J lost 2; bases outside the gene matches: 5. This CDR3 region has 13 residues. For the CDR3, the DNA is TGTGCCAGCGGGACAGGTGATCAAGAGACCCAGTACTTC. Its protein is CASGTGDQETQYF.

The chain has TRBV18 and TRBJ2-7; D not resolved. V was clipped by 0 bases and J by 3 bases, with 3 bases between them. The CDR3 covers 12 residues. Germline V lookup: CDR1 KGHSH, CDR2 LQKENI. In nucleotides, the CDR3 is TGTGCCAGCTCACCACCTTACTACGAGCAGTACTTC. It specifies CASSPPYYEQYF.

This chain joins TRBV27 and TRBJ2-7, with D tentatively TRBD1 (7 bases). V shed 5 bases and J shed 2 bases, with 16 bases lying between them. Germline V lookup: CDR1 MNHEY, CDR2 SMNVEV (reference sequence). This CDR3 has 15 residues. The CDR3 DNA sequence: TGTGCCAGCAGTAACAGGGGCCAGCGGGCCTACGAGCAGTACTTC. Translation: CASSNRGQRAYEQYF.

The chain is built from TRBV4-2 and TRBJ2-5; 10 nucleotides match TRBD2. V lost 5 bases, J lost 4 bases, and 13 bases stayed unmatched. Germline lookup yields CDR1 LGHNA and CDR2 YNFKEQ. This CDR3 is 17 amino acids long. The CDR3 bases are TGTGCCAGCAGCTTCGGCCCGACTAGCGGGTTCGGAGAGACCCAGTACTTC. It yields the protein CASSFGPTSGFGETQYF.

The chain couples TRBV7-3 to TRBJ2-6; D may be TRBD2 (5 bases). Trimming took off 2 bases at V and 0 bases at J, with 11 bases between the two ends. CDR3 length: 17 residues. Germline V gene lookup returns CDR1 SGHTA and CDR2 FQGTGA. CDR3 DNA sequence: TGTGCCAGCAGCTTAGGGCGCAGCGGCTCTGGGGCCAACGTCCTGACTTTC. As protein: CASSLGRSGSGANVLTF. Using reference TRBV7-3 and TRBJ2-6 for the parts outside the CDR3, the full variable domain is GAGVSQTPSNKVTEKGKYVELRCDPISGHTALYWYRQSLGQGPEFLIYFQGTGAADDSGLPNDRFFAVRPEGSVSTLKIQRTERGDSAVYLCASSLGRSGSGANVLTFGAGSRLTVL.

The chain couples TRBV5-1 to TRBJ2-5; D remains unclear. This CDR3 is 13 amino acids long. V gave up 0 bases and J gave up 3 bases, with 6 bases separating them. Germline CDR1 SGHRS, CDR2 YFSETQ. CDR3 coding DNA: TGCGCCAGCAGCTTGGACCAGGAAGAGACCCAGTACTTC. It translates to CASSLDQEETQYF. Full variable domain (outside the CDR3, taken from reference TRBV5-1 and TRBJ2-5): KAGVTQTPRYLIKTRGQQVTLSCSPISGHRSVSWYQQTPGQGLQFLFEYFSETQRNKGNFPGRFSGRQFSNSRSEMNVSTLELGDSALYLCASSLDQEETQYFGPGTRLLVL.